The 16 T cell receptor beta chains reported below all come from one sample, sequenced in a study of shared clonotypes between healthy human individuals. CD45RO-negative, CCR7-positively selected cells formed the naive CD8 fraction, excluding terminally differentiated effector memory CD45RA+ cells. Sequencing used immunoSEQ multiplex PCR; TCRdb keeps in-frame clones, though not all of them. This repertoire shows 550,000 to 600,000 clones, about 98% found once; its top ten account for approximately 0.33%. The sequencing input was naive CD8+ T cells sorted from blood. These receptors all stem from a man between 25 and 39 years old in good health.

The chain couples TRBV4-3 to TRBJ2-7; 7 bases agree with TRBD1. The germline V gene has CDR1 LGHNA and CDR2 YSLEER. The CDR3 loop spans 16 amino acids. The V and J ends lost 0 bases and 2 bases, in that order; junction bases with no gene match: 7. The CDR3 bases are TGCGCCAGCAGCCAAGACTTTAGGACAGGAGCCTACGAGCAGTACTTC. Protein sequence: CASSQDFRTGAYEQYF.

With regard to this clone: This specimen includes other DNA sequences encoding the same CDR3. The rearrangement links TRBV27 to TRBJ2-7, with a possible D match to TRBD2 (5 bases). The CDR3 is 14 residues long. CDR1 is MNHEY, CDR2 SMNVEV, per germline (reference sequence). Trimming stripped 5 bases from V and 2 bases from J, with 13 bases between. The CDR3 region has the DNA TGTGCCAGCAGTCTCGGGATGGGCCCCTACGAGCAGTACTTC. It codes for CASSLGMGPYEQYF.

This chain connects TRBV29-1 to TRBJ2-5, with 7 bases matching TRBD2. The V gene's germline CDR1 is SQVTM and CDR2 ANQGSEA. V shed 6 bases and J 3 bases; nucleotides not matched to a gene: 16. The CDR3 extends over 16 amino acids. The CDR3 reads CSVASGWTSHEETQYF. The CDR3 DNA reads TGCAGCGTGGCGAGCGGGTGGACTAGTCACGAAGAGACCCAGTACTTC.

This chain connects TRBV11-2 to TRBJ2-1, with TRBD2 identical over 13 bases. V lost 4 bases to trimming and J lost 7 bases; unmatched junction nucleotides: 13. CDR1 SGHAT and CDR2 FQNNGV come from the germline V gene. This CDR3 is 18 amino acids long. The CDR3 coding sequence is TGTGCCAGCAGCTCACGGACTAGCGGGAGTGGTCTGTTTAATGAGCAGTTCTTC. Its translation is CASSSRTSGSGLFNEQFF.

This clone has a single count. The V and J genes are TRBV5-1 and TRBJ2-7, with 7 bases that match TRBD2. There are 13 residues in the CDR3. Germline assignment: CDR1 SGHRS and CDR2 YFSETQ. The V and J ends lost 3 bases and 3 bases, in that order; junction bases with no gene match: 3. The CDR3 here is CASSSLAVYEQYF. CDR3 in DNA: TGCGCCAGCAGCTCTCTAGCGGTCTACGAGCAGTACTTC.

The chain links TRBV10-3 to TRBJ2-7; TRBD1 or TRBD2 may be the D gene (6 bases each). Germline lookup yields CDR1 ENHRY and CDR2 SYGVKD. V was shortened by 10 bases and J by 5 bases, with 21 bases between the two germline ends. This CDR3 spans 14 amino acids. The chain's CDR3 is CASRDSYGGHEQYF. The DNA for the CDR3 is TGTGCCAGCCGGGACTCATATGGGGGCCACGAGCAGTACTTC.

The rearrangement links TRBV4-3 to TRBJ2-7, with D perhaps assigned TRBD1 or TRBD2 (5 bases each). V lost 0 bases to trimming and J lost 3 bases, with 12 bases between them. Looked up from germline, CDR1 is LGHNA and CDR2 is YSLEER. The CDR3 covers 15 residues. This chain's CDR3 is CASSQDRGQSYEQYF. CDR3 nucleotide sequence: TGCGCCAGCAGCCAAGATCGGGGCCAGAGCTACGAGCAGTACTTC.

The chain joins TRBV7-9 to TRBJ1-5, with TRBD1 matching over 7 bases. CDR1 is SEHNR, CDR2 FQNEAQ, per germline (reference sequence). CDR3 length: 14 amino acids. J lost 4 bases, V lost 5 bases, and 5 bases had no gene match. The CDR3 protein is CASSPGTANQPQHF. CDR3 bases: TGTGCCAGCAGCCCCGGGACAGCTAATCAGCCCCAGCATTTT. Variable domain in full (rest from reference TRBV7-9 and TRBJ1-5): DTGVSQNPRHKITKRGQNVTFRCDPISEHNRLYWYRQTLGQGPEFLTYFQNEAQLEKSRLLSDRFSAERPKGSFSTLEIQRTEQGDSAMYLCASSPGTANQPQHFGDGTRLSIL.

The chain couples TRBV7-9 to TRBJ2-7; a weak D match, TRBD1 (6 bases). Trimming removed 5 bases from V and 0 bases from J, with 8 bases in between. The CDR3 has 13 amino acids. The germline gives CDR1 SEHNR, CDR2 FQNEAQ (reference sequence). CDR3 DNA: TGTGCCAGCAGCAACAGGGACTCCTACGAGCAGTACTTC. Amino acid sequence: CASSNRDSYEQYF.

This clone was seen only once. The gene calls are TRBV2 and TRBJ1-5; D ambiguous. Trimming removed 2 bases from V and 4 bases from J, with 12 bases in between. Germline assignment: CDR1 SNHLY and CDR2 FYNNEI. The CDR3 sequence is 15 residues long. The CDR3 sequence: CASSELGGDNQPQHF. The CDR3 bases are TGTGCCAGCAGTGAATTAGGCGGAGATAATCAGCCCCAGCATTTT.

The V gene is TRBV7-6, the J gene TRBJ2-1; 7 nucleotides align to TRBD1. CDR3 length equals 15 residues. V lost 8 bases to trimming and J lost 1 base; unmatched junction nucleotides: 8. Germline CDR1 SGHVS, CDR2 FNYEAQ. DNA for the CDR3: TGTGCCAGCTCACCGGTGACAGGGTCCTACAATGAGCAGTTCTTC. It translates to CASSPVTGSYNEQFF.

The chain employs TRBV6-5 and TRBJ2-1; TRBD2 might be the D (5 bases). Germline values: CDR1 MNHEY, CDR2 SVGAGI. V was pared by 0 bases and J by 9 bases, with 9 bases between. The CDR3 sequence is 13 residues long. The CDR3 nucleotides read TGTGCCAGCAGTTACTCCTATCGGGGTGAGCAGTTCTTC. It codes for CASSYSYRGEQFF.

This chain joins TRBV7-2 and TRBJ1-4, with 8 bases matching TRBD1. In germline, CDR1 is SGHTA, CDR2 FQGNSA. The CDR3 sequence is 18 residues long. V lost 5 bases, J lost 1 base, and 12 bases stayed unmatched. CDR3 loop: CASSAHRTGFGTNEKLFF. The CDR3 DNA reads as TGTGCCAGCAGCGCCCATAGGACAGGGTTTGGAACTAATGAAAAACTGTTTTTT.

The gene calls are TRBV4-1 and TRBJ2-7; the D is unclear. V was shortened by 0 bases and J by 2 bases, with 8 bases between the two germline ends. Germline CDR1 and CDR2: MGHRA and YSYEKL. The CDR3 extends over 14 amino acids. As DNA, the CDR3 is TGCGCCAGCAGCCAAGAGCCAGGCACCTACGAGCAGTACTTC. Its protein product is CASSQEPGTYEQYF.

The chain uses TRBV27 and TRBJ2-7; TRBD1 agrees at 7 bases. Trimming took 8 bases from V and 0 from J; bases not matched to a gene: 10. There are 15 residues in the CDR3. CDR1 and CDR2 from the germline V gene are MNHEY and SMNVEV (reference sequence). CDR3 in amino acids: CASCSGGSSSYEQYF. The CDR3 region has the DNA TGTGCCAGCTGCTCAGGGGGTTCTAGCTCCTACGAGCAGTACTTC.

The J gene is TRBJ2-1, the V gene TRBV29-1, with no clear D. Germline values: CDR1 SQVTM, CDR2 ANQGSEA. The CDR3 spans 11 residues. With 5 bases removed from V and 5 bases from J, the gap between germline ends came to 7 bases. CDR3 DNA: TGCAGCGTTTCCCGGGACAATGAGCAGTTCTTC. It is translated as CSVSRDNEQFF.